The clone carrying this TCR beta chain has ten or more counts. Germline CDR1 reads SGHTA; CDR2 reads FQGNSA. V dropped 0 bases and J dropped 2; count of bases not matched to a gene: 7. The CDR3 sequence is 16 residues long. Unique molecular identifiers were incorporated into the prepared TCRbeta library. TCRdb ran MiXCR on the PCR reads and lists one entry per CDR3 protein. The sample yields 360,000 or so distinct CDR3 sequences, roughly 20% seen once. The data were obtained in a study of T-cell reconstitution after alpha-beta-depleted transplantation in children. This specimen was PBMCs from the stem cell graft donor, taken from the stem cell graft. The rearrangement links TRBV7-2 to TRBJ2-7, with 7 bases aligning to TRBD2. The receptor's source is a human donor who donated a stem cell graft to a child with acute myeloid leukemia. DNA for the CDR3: TGTGCCAGCAGCTTAGCCTCAGGACTAGTAACCTACGAGCAGTACTTC. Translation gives CASSLASGLVTYEQYF.